A few counts support the clone carrying this T cell receptor beta chain. The antigen is not known. This entry is derived from a study of cytomegalovirus exposure and HLA in healthy donors. Study background: An early data release held tens of millions of unique TCRs from HLA-typed donors. Falling in the Caucasian-associated ancestry cluster were about 80% of some 400 genotyped donors. Study results and limitations: Later on, an analysis found that several of the most significant clusters appeared to be linked to common viral pathogens, which included parvovirus B19.

The PCR was carried out with 60 Vbeta primers and 13 Jbeta primers. Generated by immunoSEQ multiplex PCR, the TCRdb table keeps only in-frame clones and is missing some. The table lists 100,000 to 150,000 clones, over 15% of them singletons, with about 3.1% in the top ten. The CDR3 is 13 amino acids. The V gene's germline CDR1 is SGHAT and CDR2 FQNNGV. The V and J ends lost 5 bases and 3 bases respectively, with 10 bases between them. This TCR was recovered from a female donor in good health and CMV-seropositive. The sequenced sample consisted of PBMCs. V is TRBV11-2 and J is TRBJ1-1, with a possible D match to TRBD1 (5 bases). The CDR3 coding sequence is TGTGCCAGCAGCCAAGACAGTTACACTGAAGCTTTCTTT. Translated, it gives CASSQDSYTEAFF.